A selection of T cell receptor beta chains follows, all from one sample in a study of Graves' ophthalmopathy and Graves' hyperthyroidism. MiXCR, applied by TCRdb to the multiplex PCR reads, yields one record per CDR3 protein. The sample records hundreds of thousands of distinct CDR3 sequences, under 50% being singletons. Material for sequencing was peripheral blood. These receptors originate from an adult man with Graves' ophthalmopathy. The CDR3 runs from the conserved cysteine through the conserved F or W. A D gene is named only where the DNA matches it firmly. Only some rows state a clone size, as once, few, many or a class for expanded clones.

J gene | clone size | D gene | V gene | CDR3 protein | CDR3 DNA
TRBJ2-2 | many | . | TRBV7-3 | CASSLHPVPNTGELFF | TGTGCCAGCAGCTTACACCCAGTCCCGAACACCGGGGAGCTGTTTTTT
TRBJ2-7 | . | TRBD1 | TRBV2 | CASIGTGAYEQYF | TGTGCCAGCATCGGGACAGGGGCCTACGAGCAGTACTTC
TRBJ1-2 | many | . | TRBV19 | CASSIEDPSNYGYTF | TGTGCCAGTAGTATAGAAGACCCATCTAACTATGGCTACACCTTC
TRBJ2-5 | . | . | TRBV7-8 | CASSLRERGSWETQYF | TGTGCCAGCAGCTTAAGGGAGCGAGGGAGTTGGGAGACCCAGTACTTC
TRBJ2-5 | . | . | TRBV10-3 | CAISELMGSGASQYF | TGTGCCATCAGTGAGTTGATGGGTTCCGGGGCAAGCCAGTACTTC
TRBJ1-5 | . | . | TRBV7-2 | CASSPGTEPQHF | TGTGCCAGCAGCCCGGGGACCGAACCCCAGCATTTT
TRBJ2-3 | . | TRBD1 | TRBV7-2 | CASSVGDRSTDTQYF | TGTGCCAGCAGCGTCGGGGACAGAAGCACAGATACGCAGTATTTT
TRBJ2-7 | many | . | TRBV7-8 | CASSLDVYEQYF | TGTGCCAGCAGCTTAGACGTCTACGAGCAGTACTTC
TRBJ1-1 | many | TRBD1 | TRBV12-3/TRBV12-4 | CASSPGTGAGTEAFF | TGTGCCAGCAGTCCCGGGACAGGGGCGGGGACTGAAGCTTTCTTT
TRBJ2-5 | few | TRBD1 | TRBV19 | CASRGTGGLGETQYF | TGTGCCAGTAGGGGGACAGGGGGCTTAGGGGAGACCCAGTACTTC
TRBJ2-6 | many | . | TRBV6-1 | CASSGSRAGANVLTF | TGTGCCAGCAGTGGCTCTAGGGCTGGGGCCAACGTCCTGACTTTC
TRBJ2-6 | once | . | TRBV19 | CASSMRFGRANVLTF | TGTGCCAGTAGTATGAGGTTCGGGCGGGCCAACGTCCTGACTTTC
TRBJ2-7 | many | TRBD2 | TRBV20-1 | CSASASGAYYEQYF | TGCAGTGCTAGTGCTAGCGGGGCTTACTACGAGCAGTACTTC
TRBJ1-2 | many | TRBD1 | TRBV19 | CASSRQGAYYGYTF | TGTGCCAGTAGTAGACAGGGGGCCTACTATGGCTACACCTTC
TRBJ2-5 | few | TRBD2 | TRBV6-2/TRBV6-3 | CASRNRLAEQETQYF | TGTGCCAGCAGAAATCGACTAGCGGAACAAGAGACCCAGTACTTC
TRBJ2-5 | few | . | TRBV7-9 | CASSPPGHLYQETQYF | TGTGCCAGCAGCCCGCCGGGACACTTGTACCAAGAGACCCAGTACTTC
TRBJ2-3 | . | . | TRBV20-1 | CSATRDSTDTQYF | TGCAGTGCTACCCGGGACAGCACAGATACGCAGTATTTT
TRBJ1-2 | many | . | TRBV7-2 | CASSLEGGVAYGYTF | TGTGCCAGCAGCTTAGAGGGGGGGGTTGCCTATGGCTACACCTTC
TRBJ2-7 | . | . | TRBV12-3/TRBV12-4 | CASSLINEQCF | TGTGCCAGCAGTTTAATAAACGAGCAGTGCTTC
TRBJ1-6 | many | . | TRBV25-1 | CASSERESSYNSPLHF | TGTGCCAGCAGTGAAAGGGAGAGCTCCTATAATTCACCCCTCCACTTT
TRBJ1-2 | many | TRBD1 | TRBV5-1 | CASSPVPPGQGLGYTF | TGCGCCAGCAGCCCGGTACCTCCGGGACAGGGGCTTGGCTACACCTTC
TRBJ2-7 | few | . | TRBV12-3/TRBV12-4 | CASSLMGTKSSYEQYF | TGTGCCAGCAGTTTAATGGGGACGAAAAGCTCCTACGAGCAGTACTTC
TRBJ2-7 | . | . | TRBV20-1 | CSARGDTPGRSYEQYF | TGCAGTGCTAGAGGGGACACGCCCGGACGCTCCTACGAGCAGTACTTC
TRBJ1-2 | many | . | TRBV29-1 | CSALEGGGIGGYTF | TGCAGCGCATTGGAGGGGGGGGGCATAGGTGGCTACACCTTC
TRBJ1-4 | few | . | TRBV11-1 | CASSSLQGSGKLFF | TGTGCCAGCAGCTCCTTACAGGGCAGTGGAAAACTGTTTTTT
TRBJ2-5 | . | . | TRBV29-1 | CSVQGRETQYF | TGCAGCGTCCAAGGGAGAGAGACCCAGTACTTC
TRBJ1-1 | few | . | TRBV19 | CASKAGAVTEAFF | TGTGCCAGTAAAGCGGGCGCGGTCACTGAAGCTTTCTTT
TRBJ2-5 | . | . | TRBV11-2 | CASSLGMGGETQYF | TGTGCCAGCAGCTTAGGGATGGGGGGCGAGACCCAGTACTTC
TRBJ1-3 | . | TRBD1 | TRBV7-9 | CASSLGGQNTIYF | TGTGCCAGCAGCTTGGGGGGACAGAACACCATATATTTT
TRBJ1-1 | many | . | TRBV19 | CATVTVNTEAFF | TGTGCCACAGTCACGGTGAACACTGAAGCTTTCTTT
TRBJ1-2 | many | . | TRBV29-1 | CSAAGGSNYGYTF | TGCAGCGCTGCGGGGGGGTCTAACTATGGCTACACCTTC
TRBJ1-2 | many | . | TRBV7-9 | CASSLSSLGAYGYTF | TGTGCCAGCAGCTTATCCTCTTTGGGGGCCTATGGCTACACCTTC
TRBJ2-7 | few | . | TRBV27 | CASSLRGPRIHEQYF | TGTGCCAGCAGTTTAAGGGGCCCCCGCATCCACGAGCAGTACTTC
TRBJ2-7 | many | . | TRBV24-1 | CATSDEGSRSSYEQYF | TGTGCCACCAGTGATGAAGGTTCCCGATCCTCCTACGAGCAGTACTTC
TRBJ1-1 | . | . | TRBV15 | CATSSRGGYTEAFF | TGTGCCACCAGCTCCCGGGGCGGCTACACTGAAGCTTTCTTT
TRBJ1-1 | . | . | TRBV24-1 | CATRSDGDTEAFF | TGTGCCACCAGGAGCGATGGAGACACTGAAGCTTTCTTT
TRBJ1-2 | . | TRBD1 | TRBV29-1 | CSAVGGTENGYTF | TGCAGCGCCGTGGGAGGGACAGAAAATGGCTACACCTTC
TRBJ2-2 | once | TRBD2 | TRBV10-3 | CASSEGSGNAGELFF | TGTGCCAGCAGTGAGGGTAGCGGGAACGCCGGGGAGCTGTTTTTT
TRBJ2-1 | . | . | TRBV7-8 | CASSDNNPPYNEQFF | TGTGCCAGCAGCGACAACAACCCCCCATACAATGAGCAGTTCTTC
TRBJ1-2 | . | . | TRBV15 | CATSRGTEGYGYTF | TGTGCCACCAGCAGAGGGACAGAGGGCTATGGCTACACCTTC
TRBJ1-1 | few | . | TRBV2 | CASSLSPLNTEAFF | TGTGCCAGCAGTTTATCCCCTCTGAACACTGAAGCTTTCTTT
TRBJ1-1 | many | . | TRBV20-1 | CSARNRMAEAFF | TGCAGTGCTCGAAATAGAATGGCTGAAGCTTTCTTT
TRBJ2-2 | . | . | TRBV20-1 | CSARDPGVGNTGELFF | TGCAGTGCTAGAGATCCCGGGGTTGGAAACACCGGGGAGCTGTTTTTT
TRBJ2-5 | . | TRBD1 | TRBV29-1 | CSVRRTGEGETQYF | TGCAGCGTTAGGAGGACAGGGGAAGGCGAGACCCAGTACTTC
TRBJ2-7 | . | . | TRBV7-3 | CASSLNPAGLKDSYEQYF | TGTGCCAGCAGCTTAAACCCGGCTGGGCTTAAGGACTCCTACGAGCAGTACTTC
TRBJ2-5 | . | . | TRBV20-1 | CSARDWRETQYF | TGCAGTGCTAGAGATTGGAGAGAGACCCAGTACTTC
TRBJ1-6 | . | TRBD1 | TRBV19 | CASSGTGGGNQPLHF | TGTGCCAGTAGTGGGACAGGGGGAGGTAATCAGCCCCTCCACTTT
TRBJ2-3 | . | TRBD2 | TRBV29-1 | CSVGTSGGITDTQYF | TGCAGCGTCGGGACTAGCGGGGGGATTACTGATACGCAGTATTTT
TRBJ2-2 | . | . | TRBV5-1 | CASGGGTGPGTGELFF | TGCGCCAGCGGAGGAGGGACTGGGCCAGGGACCGGGGAGCTGTTTTTT
TRBJ1-2 | many | TRBD1 | TRBV6-6 | CASISGGDYGYTF | TGTGCCAGCATCTCAGGGGGGGACTATGGCTACACCTTC
TRBJ1-3 | many | . | TRBV7-9 | CASSSNRVFLAGNTIYF | TGTGCCAGCAGCTCGAATCGCGTGTTTTTAGCTGGAAACACCATATATTTT
TRBJ1-1 | . | . | TRBV11-2 | CASRGRSNTEAFF | TGTGCCAGCCGGGGACGGTCGAACACTGAAGCTTTCTTT
TRBJ1-2 | . | TRBD1 | TRBV10-3 | CAIGTGGTYGYTF | TGTGCCATCGGGACAGGGGGGACCTATGGCTACACCTTC
TRBJ1-6 | many | . | TRBV7-8 | CASSLFWTDSYNSPLHF | TGTGCCAGCAGCTTATTCTGGACGGACTCCTATAATTCACCCCTCCACTTT
TRBJ2-2 | few | . | TRBV4-2 | CASSQAPPEGTGELFF | TGTGCCAGCAGCCAAGCCCCCCCGGAGGGAACCGGGGAGCTGTTTTTT